The TCR beta chain described here comes from a study of cytomegalovirus exposure and HLA in healthy donors. About the research overall: The same platform was used for the 110 or so validation repertoires as for the approximately 720 first-cohort repertoires, as reported in a later analysis.

Study-wide results and caveats: Specificity for CMV antigens was confirmed in vitro for a few of the CMV-associated chains. Reports credit the classifier with highly specific, highly sensitive diagnosis of cytomegalovirus status.

With regard to this clone: Its antigen is not identified.

Data came from immunoSEQ multiplex PCR; TCRdb stores just in-frame clones and leaves some out. The repertoire holds 100,000 to 150,000 clones, with more than 95% as singletons. Trimming removed 3 bases from V and 10 bases from J, with 13 bases in between. CDR3 length equals 13 residues. Germline V lookup: CDR1 MDHEN, CDR2 SYDVKM. The sample consisted of PBMCs. This rearrangement joins TRBV28 to TRBJ2-1; D is undetermined. The TCR comes from a man younger than 35 in good health and CMV-seronegative. CDR3 sequence: CASSFTFFQEQFF. CDR3 nucleotides: TGTGCCAGCAGTTTTACATTTTTCCAGGAGCAGTTCTTC.